The clone carrying this T cell receptor (beta chain) was counted at least ten times. Its antigen is undetermined. These data originate in a study of T cell repertoires in cytomegalovirus infection. Study at large: It can be stated that public TCR beta signatures indicated CMV infection as well as a matching HLA type. Study results and limitations: Of the TCR beta families, the public ones yielded a cumulative frequency that identified carriers of CMV plus the relevant HLA.

CDR3 length equals 14 residues. Germline V gene lookup returns CDR1 SGHVS and CDR2 FQNEAQ. V shed 6 bases and J shed 2 bases, with 8 bases lying between them. TCRdb redid the calling of the reads with MiXCR, one entry per CDR3 protein. This table holds about 260,000 distinct CDR3 sequences, approximately 15% found once. The clonotype was recovered from a human donor in good health (CMV status not recorded). Some clones in this sample may be carry-over from other donors' samples. This chain joins TRBV7-8 and TRBJ2-6, with D possibly being TRBD1 (5 bases). The sample comprised PBMCs. CDR3 protein: CASRPGTGANVLTF. The CDR3 nucleotides are TGTGCCAGCAGGCCAGGGACTGGGGCCAACGTCCTGACTTTC.